These 7 T cell receptor beta chains were all obtained from the same sample, sequenced in a study of control samples from healthy donors and cancer patients. Here immunoSEQ multiplex PCR was the method, and the copy in TCRdb shows in-frame clones only, minus some. The table includes over 100,000 clones, about nine tenths detected once. Sequencing input: blood. The receptors shown here come from a woman in her 50s in good health.

The gene calls are TRBV5-1 and TRBJ2-2; D not resolved. The CDR3 covers 14 residues. Trimming shortened V by 5 bases and J by 0 bases, and 8 bases separated the two germline ends. Germline V gives CDR1 SGHRS, CDR2 YFSETQ. CDR3 sequence (DNA): TGCGCCAGCAGTTTGCAGGCGAACACCGGGGAGCTGTTTTTT. Translated, it gives CASSLQANTGELFF.

The V call is TRBV19, the J call TRBJ1-5, with 7 bases fitting TRBD1. Germline V gene data show CDR1 as LNHDA and CDR2 as SQIVND (reference sequence). The V segment lost 7 bases and the J segment 6 bases; nucleotides outside the gene matches: 9. The CDR3 is 14 amino acids. CDR3 amino acids: CASTKGQVGQPQHF. The CDR3 nucleotides are TGTGCCAGTACCAAAGGACAGGTCGGTCAGCCCCAGCATTTT.

The V call is TRBV30, the J call TRBJ2-7; D is ambiguous. Germline assignment: CDR1 GTSNPN and CDR2 SVGIG (reference sequence). With 1 base removed from V and 4 bases from J, the gap between germline ends came to 5 bases. The CDR3 totals 11 residues. The chain's CDR3 is CAWSEGYEQYF. CDR3 in DNA: TGTGCCTGGAGTGAGGGATACGAGCAGTACTTC. The full variable domain, completed using reference TRBV30 and TRBJ2-7, is SQTIHQWPATLVQPVGSPLSLECTVEGTSNPNLYWYRQAAGRGLQLLFYSVGIGQISSEVPQNLSASRPQDRQFILSSKKLLLSDSGFYLCAWSEGYEQYFGPGTRLTVT.

The V gene is TRBV6-5, the J gene TRBJ1-1; unclear D gene. Trimming cost V 5 bases and J 7 bases, with 17 bases left between them. CDR1 and CDR2 (germline): MNHEY, SVGAGI. The CDR3 spans 14 residues. The CDR3 DNA reads TGTGCCAGCAGTATTTGGGTAGGGCTGGATGAAGCTTTCTTT. It encodes CASSIWVGLDEAFF.

The chain combines TRBV6-5 with TRBJ1-1, with D unclear. Trimming took 2 bases from V and 11 from J, leaving 9 bases between them. The germline V gene has CDR1 MNHEY and CDR2 SVGAGI. The CDR3 has 11 amino acids. The CDR3 coding sequence is TGTGCCAGCAGTTACAAGGGTACGGCTTTCTTT. Protein product: CASSYKGTAFF.

The chain is built from TRBV6-1 and TRBJ2-7; possibly TRBD1 for D (6 bases). CDR3 size: 15 residues. CDR1 is MNHNS and CDR2 is SASEGT in the germline V gene. Deletions cut 3 bases from V and 3 bases from J, with 15 bases between. The CDR3 protein is CASSDVATRGYEQYF. The DNA of the CDR3 is TGTGCCAGCAGTGATGTCGCAACCAGGGGCTACGAGCAGTACTTC.

The V gene is TRBV10-3, the J gene TRBJ1-1; possible D gene TRBD1, 5 bases. Trimming cost V 3 bases and J 1 base, with 9 bases left between them. Germline V gene sequence: CDR1 ENHRY, CDR2 SYGVKD. The CDR3 length is 14 residues. The chain's CDR3 is CAISDRVENTEAFF. Written as DNA, the CDR3 is TGTGCCATCAGTGACAGGGTGGAGAACACTGAAGCTTTCTTT.